The rows below give T cell receptor beta chains drawn from one sample of a study of cytomegalovirus exposure and HLA in healthy donors. TCRdb's copy holds only in-frame clones and misses some; the assay was immunoSEQ multiplex PCR. The data contain about 110,000 clones, over 65% of them seen just once; the ten biggest clones take up approximately 2.7%. Sequenced input: PBMCs. Receptor source: a woman aged 18-30 years in good health and CMV-seronegative. Each CDR3 is given with its conserved first and last residue. Fields, in order: J gene, D gene, clone size, V gene, CDR3 DNA, CDR3 protein. D genes are given only for firm matches. Clone size is shown for a subset of rows, as once, few, many or a class of expanded clone.

>TRBJ1-2|TRBD1|-|TRBV29-1
TGCAGCGTTGGGGCAGGGGGTAACTATGGCTACACCTTC
CSVGAGGNYGYTF
>TRBJ2-3|TRBD2|-|TRBV5-1
TGCGCCAGCAGCTTGGAGTTTCGCGGGAGGGGGGATACGCAGTATTTT
CASSLEFRGRGDTQYF
>TRBJ1-4|TRBD1|-|TRBV16
TGTGCCAGCAGCCAATGGGACAGGGCAGCCGAAAAACTGTTTTTT
CASSQWDRAAEKLFF
>TRBJ2-1|-|-|TRBV14
TGTGCCAGCACCCTTGGGGGACTCTTAAACTACAATGAGCAGTTCTTC
CASTLGGLLNYNEQFF
>TRBJ1-1|-|-|TRBV7-9
TGTGCCAGCAGCTTAGCCGGCACTGAAGCTTTCTTT
CASSLAGTEAFF
>TRBJ1-5|TRBD1|-|TRBV5-1
TGCGCCAGCAGCTACGGACAGGGCAATCAGCCCCAGCATTTT
CASSYGQGNQPQHF
>TRBJ1-2|TRBD1|few|TRBV6-4
TGTGCCAGCAGGGAAGACAGGGGTGCTAACTATGGCTACACCTTC
CASREDRGANYGYTF
>TRBJ1-6|TRBD1|few|TRBV6-5
TGTGCCAGCAGCCCCTCGACAGGGGGCAGTTCACCCCTCCACTTT
CASSPSTGGSSPLHF
>TRBJ1-2|TRBD1|-|TRBV9
TGTGCCAGCAGCGAGACAGGGGTTAACTATGGCTACACCTTC
CASSETGVNYGYTF
>TRBJ2-7|-|-|TRBV6-5
TGTGCCAGCAGTCCCTTCCGACAGTCCTACGAGCAGTACTTC
CASSPFRQSYEQYF
>TRBJ2-1|TRBD2|-|TRBV9
TGTGCCAGCAGCGTAGTTGAGCGGGGGGCTAACAATGAGCAGTTCTTC
CASSVVERGANNEQFF
>TRBJ1-2|-|-|TRBV19
TGTGCCAGTAGTAAACTATCCGGGACTAACGCCTATGGCTACACCTTC
CASSKLSGTNAYGYTF
>TRBJ2-2|-|-|TRBV5-4
TGTGCCAGCAGCTCGTCTACGAACACCGGGGAGCTGTTTTTT
CASSSSTNTGELFF
>TRBJ1-1|TRBD1|-|TRBV6-1
TGTGCCAGCAGTGAAGCGGGGACAGGGAGCACTGAAGCTTTCTTT
CASSEAGTGSTEAFF
>TRBJ2-1|-|-|TRBV2
TGTGCCAGCAGTACTCAGGGGAACGAGCAGTTCTTC
CASSTQGNEQFF
>TRBJ2-5|-|-|TRBV5-7
TGTGCCAGCAGCCCAGGGAAAGATACCCAGTACTTC
CASSPGKDTQYF
>TRBJ1-1|-|few|TRBV6-5
TGTGCCATACGTCCGCGGGCGAGGGACACTGAAGCTTTCTTT
CAIRPRARDTEAFF
>TRBJ2-3|-|-|TRBV29-1
TGCAGCGTTGCCTTTGGTAGAGATACGCAGTATTTT
CSVAFGRDTQYF